The present T cell receptor beta chain was sequenced within a study of CD8 T cells in ankylosing spondylitis. The CDR3 contains 14 residues. Germline V gene sequence: CDR1 DFQATT, CDR2 SNEGSKA (reference sequence). V lost 4 bases, J lost 2 bases, and 12 bases lay in between. Study conclusions and caveats: Disease-linked clones reportedly concentrated significantly in matched ankylosing spondylitis synovial fluid.

A note on this clonotype: What it binds is unknown.

TCRdb recomputed calls from the 5' RACE reads with MiXCR, one row per CDR3 protein. Here the sample spans roughly 230,000 distinct CDR3 sequences, 18% being singletons. Sequencing was performed on blood, either unsorted or a sorted T cell fraction (not recorded which). The receptor's source is a male donor with ankylosing spondylitis or in good health (not recorded which). The rearrangement links TRBV20-1 to TRBJ2-1, with TRBD2 as a possible D gene (6 bases). The DNA for the CDR3 is TGCAGTGCTACACGGGAGACGACCTACAATGAGCAGTTCTTC. It translates to CSATRETTYNEQFF.